Listed below are T cell receptor beta chains from one sample, sequenced in a study of T cells in Graves' hyperthyroidism and ophthalmopathy. TCRdb fed the multiplex PCR reads into MiXCR, producing one record per CDR3 protein. The sample holds approximately 420,000 distinct CDR3 sequences, approximately 14% seen once. Sequencing was performed on blood. The receptor source for this set is a young woman with Graves' hyperthyroidism. Each CDR3 is given with its conserved first and last residue. Each record gives: clone size, V gene, D gene, J gene, CDR3 protein, CDR3 DNA. D genes are given only for firm matches. Not every row has a clone size; where given, it reads once, few, many or a size class.

many	TRBV20-1	.	TRBJ2-5	CSAWPYQETQYF	TGCAGTGCATGGCCGTACCAAGAGACCCAGTACTTC
.	TRBV28	TRBD1	TRBJ1-3	CASRQGQGTGNTIYF	TGTGCCAGCAGGCAGGGACAGGGGACAGGAAACACCATATATTTT
few	TRBV20-1	.	TRBJ2-1	CSASEGALRNEQFF	TGCAGTGCTTCGGAGGGAGCTTTACGCAATGAGCAGTTCTTC
many	TRBV29-1	.	TRBJ2-3	CSVEGPGSPDTQYF	TGCAGCGTTGAAGGGCCAGGGTCCCCAGATACGCAGTATTTT
many	TRBV6-6	.	TRBJ2-1	CASSYRDSLYSEQFF	TGTGCCAGCAGTTACCGAGACTCGCTCTACAGTGAGCAGTTCTTC
many	TRBV29-1	TRBD2	TRBJ2-1	CSVEPFSGKAYNEQFF	TGCAGCGTTGAGCCCTTTAGCGGGAAGGCCTACAATGAGCAGTTCTTC
.	TRBV5-1	.	TRBJ1-1	CASSLAFGGRGTEAFF	TGCGCCAGCAGCTTGGCCTTTGGGGGGCGCGGAACTGAAGCTTTCTTT
.	TRBV28	.	TRBJ1-5	CASRARNQPQHF	TGTGCCAGCAGGGCTCGAAATCAGCCCCAGCATTTT
many	TRBV14	.	TRBJ2-7	CASSHRDYEQYF	TGTGCCAGCAGCCACCGGGACTACGAGCAGTACTTC
many	TRBV27	.	TRBJ2-6	CASRSGANVLTF	TGTGCCAGCAGATCTGGGGCCAACGTCCTGACTTTC
many	TRBV2	.	TRBJ1-1	CASSASVGGGTEAFF	TGTGCCAGCAGTGCGTCGGTTGGAGGGGGCACTGAAGCTTTCTTT
once	TRBV5-6	TRBD1	TRBJ2-7	CAGSPTGSYEQYF	TGTGCCGGCAGCCCGACAGGGTCCTACGAGCAGTACTTC
few	TRBV11-2	.	TRBJ2-1	CASSSYYEQFF	TGTGCCAGCAGCTCTTACTACGAGCAGTTCTTC
.	TRBV6-1	.	TRBJ2-1	CASNPSRDVYNEQFF	TGTGCCAGCAACCCCTCCAGGGACGTCTACAATGAGCAGTTCTTC
few	TRBV7-9	TRBD1	TRBJ1-1	CASSLDGTGGTEAFF	TGTGCCAGCAGCTTAGATGGGACAGGGGGCACTGAAGCTTTCTTT
many	TRBV27	.	TRBJ1-1	CASSLGGPYTEAFF	TGTGCCAGCAGTTTAGGGGGTCCCTACACTGAAGCTTTCTTT
.	TRBV12-3/TRBV12-4	.	TRBJ1-6	CASSFTADLNSPPHF	TGTGCCAGCAGTTTCACTGCAGACCTAAATTCACCCCCCCACTTT
few	TRBV9	.	TRBJ1-2	CASSTSYRGSNYGYTF	TGTGCCAGCAGCACAAGTTATAGGGGCTCTAACTATGGCTACACCTTC
many	TRBV27	.	TRBJ1-2	CASRPQGNYGYTF	TGTGCCAGTCGACCGCAAGGGAACTATGGCTACACCTTC
many	TRBV20-1	TRBD2	TRBJ2-5	CSAGGGRAGGTQYF	TGCAGTGCAGGGGGCGGGAGGGCTGGGGGGACCCAGTACTTC
few	TRBV6-1	TRBD1	TRBJ1-2	CASYSTGGRNYGYTF	TGTGCCAGTTATTCGACAGGGGGCCGGAACTATGGCTACACCTTC
.	TRBV20-1	TRBD2	TRBJ2-4	CSARAPGLAGAKNIQYF	TGCAGTGCTAGAGCCCCCGGACTAGCGGGAGCCAAAAACATTCAGTACTTC
few	TRBV11-1	TRBD1	TRBJ1-3	CASSPGTAKRSSGDTIYF	TGTGCCAGCAGCCCCGGGACAGCCAAACGGAGCTCTGGAGACACCATATATTTT
.	TRBV7-9	.	TRBJ2-4	CASSLGVAVALAKNIQYF	TGTGCCAGCAGCTTAGGAGTGGCGGTGGCCCTAGCCAAAAACATTCAGTACTTC
.	TRBV7-8	TRBD2	TRBJ2-1	CASSLGGLAGASSYNEQFF	TGTGCCAGCAGCTTAGGGGGACTAGCGGGAGCTAGCTCCTACAATGAGCAGTTCTTC
many	TRBV3-1	.	TRBJ2-1	CASSQVAGASEQFF	TGTGCCAGCAGCCAAGTGGCAGGGGCCAGTGAGCAGTTCTTC
.	TRBV9	.	TRBJ1-5	CASSALGPQHF	TGTGCCAGCAGTGCCCTAGGGCCCCAGCATTTT
.	TRBV4-1	.	TRBJ2-7	CASSREADTFYEQYF	TGCGCCAGCAGCCGAGAGGCGGACACCTTCTACGAGCAGTACTTC
many	TRBV27	TRBD2	TRBJ2-3	CASSSSGQSTDTQYF	TGTGCCAGCAGTTCTAGCGGGCAAAGCACAGATACGCAGTATTTT
many	TRBV5-5	.	TRBJ2-1	CASSLEQDNEQFF	TGTGCCAGCAGCTTGGAACAGGACAATGAGCAGTTCTTC
many	TRBV28	.	TRBJ2-1	CASRDFSSSYNEQFF	TGTGCCAGCAGGGATTTTAGTAGCTCCTACAATGAGCAGTTCTTC
many	TRBV30	TRBD1	TRBJ1-1	CAGGGQGDTEAFF	TGTGCCGGGGGGGGACAGGGCGACACTGAAGCTTTCTTT
few	TRBV20-1	.	TRBJ2-7	CSARDLLAPREQYF	TGCAGTGCTAGAGATCTACTAGCCCCTCGCGAGCAGTACTTC
.	TRBV30	.	TRBJ2-7	CARSIGGQGPRISYEQYF	TGTGCCCGGAGTATTGGGGGGCAGGGGCCTCGGATATCCTACGAGCAGTACTTC
many	TRBV20-1	.	TRBJ2-7	CSAETGTGRYEQYF	TGCAGTGCTGAAACCGGGACGGGGCGCTACGAGCAGTACTTC
many	TRBV28	.	TRBJ2-7	CASRTRDSEQYF	TGTGCCAGCAGAACCCGGGACTCCGAGCAGTACTTC
many	TRBV20-1	TRBD2	TRBJ2-5	CSASRTTSSRQETQYF	TGCAGTGCTAGTCGAACGACTAGCTCGAGGCAAGAGACCCAGTACTTC
many	TRBV2	.	TRBJ1-5	CASSLQRTQHF	TGTGCCAGCAGTTTGCAACGGACCCAGCATTTT
few	TRBV24-1	TRBD2	TRBJ2-2	CATSAAGGQTGELFF	TGTGCCACCAGTGCGGCGGGAGGGCAAACCGGGGAGCTGTTTTTT
many	TRBV28	TRBD2	TRBJ2-1	CASSSPRTSGSYNEQFF	TGTGCCAGCAGCTCTCCCCGGACTAGCGGGAGCTACAATGAGCAGTTCTTC
.	TRBV29-1	.	TRBJ2-3	CSVEEQEGFSTDTQYF	TGCAGCGTTGAAGAGCAAGAGGGGTTTAGCACAGATACGCAGTATTTT
many	TRBV7-8	TRBD2	TRBJ2-3	CASSLGGLSTDTQYF	TGTGCCAGCAGCTTAGGGGGACTAAGCACAGATACGCAGTATTTT